A single sample is the source of the 4 T cell receptor beta chains below, sequenced in a study of T cell clusters in autoimmune cytopenias. Each sample's input was approximately 0.25 ug genomic DNA, 38,000 or so genome equivalents. TRB was amplified by touch-down multiplex PCR, primer pools A and B combined. Using the multiplex PCR reads, TCRdb records one entry per CDR3 protein without DNA. The sample totals under 7,500 distinct CDR3 sequences. These data were also reused for a study on T cell repertoires in aging, cancer and after chemotherapy.

Sample: peripheral blood. These receptors came from a human donor in good health.

The chain is built from TRBV6-6 and TRBJ2-1; the TCRdb call, TRBD2, lacks DNA for checking. The CDR3 is 14 amino acids. Germline assignment: CDR1 MNHNY and CDR2 SVGAGI (reference sequence). The CDR3 spells CASSSGTAVGEQFF.

The gene calls are TRBV11-2 and TRBJ2-3; TCRdb proposes TRBD2, but this gene call is untestable without DNA. CDR1 SGHAT and CDR2 FQNNGV come from the germline V gene. The CDR3 covers 17 residues. The CDR3 sequence: CASSSPLGRRSTDTQYF.

The rearrangement joins TRBV5-4 to TRBJ2-3; TCRdb calls TRBD2, which cannot be checked without DNA. Germline CDR1 is SGHNT and CDR2 is YYREEE (reference sequence). The CDR3 runs to 16 residues. The CDR3 here is CASSSRLAGRTDTQYF.

The chain employs TRBV7-9 and TRBJ2-7. The CDR3 runs to 16 residues. Germline assignment: CDR1 SEHNR and CDR2 FQNEAQ (reference sequence). The CDR3 sequence is CASSLIGEKDLYEQYF.